Reported below is one T cell receptor beta chain. Its antigen is unidentified. This CDR3 spans 14 amino acids. Deletions cut 5 bases from V and 4 bases from J, with 11 bases between. Germline CDR1 is KGHDR and CDR2 is SFDVKD. Sequencing was performed with immunoSEQ multiplex PCR; in TCRdb, only in-frame clones are kept and a portion is missing. Here the sample spans more than 45,000 clones, around 76% being singletons. Sequencing followed a ViraFEST assay step that expanded antigen-specific CD4+ T cells with viral peptide pools. With roughly nine days of culture completed, CD4+ T cells were isolated. It was between March and December 2020 that the person had a SARS-CoV-2 infection confirmed by PCR. These data belong to a study of vaccination effects on CD4 cells after COVID-19. Study information: There were a couple of convalescent patients who gave samples 16 days and one week before vaccination.

The clonotype originates from a human donor who had a prior SARS-CoV-2 infection. The chain is built from TRBV24-1 and TRBJ1-5, with D perhaps TRBD1 (6 bases). The sequencing here drew on CD4+ T cells from PBMCs cultured with HIV peptides, taken before COVID-19 vaccination. Subset described: HIV-1 Nef peptide pool negative control/reference culture. The CDR3 nucleotides are TGTGCCACCAGTGTGGGAACAGGGAATCAGCCCCAGCATTTT. Translated: CATSVGTGNQPQHF.